These T cell receptor beta chains were read from a single sample in a study of metastatic and nonmetastatic thyroid tumors. Through MiXCR, TCRdb re-clonotyped the PCR reads. The sample has approximately 90,000 clones, over 8.5% seen once; the top ten hold around 8.5%. Input material: blood. These receptors were collected from a female donor with papillary thyroid cancer or a benign thyroid nodule (not recorded which). Some clones in this sample may be carry-over from other donors' samples. The CDR3 runs from the conserved cysteine through the conserved F or W. D genes are given only for firm matches. Size is stated for part of the rows, as once, few or many counts, or as a class when the clone is expanded.

cdr3_aa: CASSDGLAGGTGELFF; cdr3_nt: TGTGCCAGCAGTGACGGACTAGCGGGGGGCACCGGGGAGCTGTTTTTT; v_call: TRBV6-4; clone_size: few; d_call: TRBD2; j_call: TRBJ2-2
cdr3_aa: CASSRSSYEQYF; cdr3_nt: TGTGCCAGCAGTCGGAGCTCCTACGAGCAGTACTTC; v_call: TRBV6-1; clone_size: many; d_call: NA; j_call: TRBJ2-7
cdr3_aa: CASAGGHTGELFF; cdr3_nt: TGTGCCAGCGCGGGGGGGCACACCGGGGAGCTGTTTTTT; v_call: TRBV19; clone_size: NA; d_call: TRBD2; j_call: TRBJ2-2
cdr3_aa: CASNDLAQGGYGYTF; cdr3_nt: TGTGCCAGCAACGACCTCGCCCAAGGGGGCTACGGCTACACCTTC; v_call: TRBV19; clone_size: many; d_call: TRBD1; j_call: TRBJ1-2
cdr3_aa: CASSVVSDTGELFF; cdr3_nt: TGTGCCAGCAGCGTAGTCAGCGACACCGGGGAGCTGTTTTTT; v_call: TRBV9; clone_size: NA; d_call: NA; j_call: TRBJ2-2
cdr3_aa: CASSLVLAALLFF; cdr3_nt: TGCGCCAGCAGCTTGGTACTAGCGGCGCTGCTGTTCTTC; v_call: TRBV5-1; clone_size: many; d_call: TRBD2; j_call: TRBJ2-1
cdr3_aa: CSVDPPEAFF; cdr3_nt: TGCAGCGTTGATCCCCCTGAAGCTTTCTTT; v_call: TRBV29-1; clone_size: many; d_call: NA; j_call: TRBJ1-1
cdr3_aa: CASSLVGGDYGYTF; cdr3_nt: TGTGCCAGCAGCTTGGTGGGGGGCGACTATGGCTACACCTTC; v_call: TRBV7-2; clone_size: many; d_call: NA; j_call: TRBJ1-2
cdr3_aa: CASSLSGGAGTDTQYF; cdr3_nt: TGTGCCAGCAGTTTAAGCGGGGGGGCCGGCACAGATACGCAGTATTTT; v_call: TRBV6-4; clone_size: many; d_call: TRBD2; j_call: TRBJ2-3
cdr3_aa: CASSLEGYSYTF; cdr3_nt: TGTGCCAGCAGCTTGGAAGGGTATAGCTACACCTTC; v_call: TRBV7-8; clone_size: many; d_call: NA; j_call: TRBJ1-2
cdr3_aa: CASSLGQGGDTGELFF; cdr3_nt: TGCGCCAGCAGCTTAGGACAGGGCGGCGACACCGGGGAGCTGTTTTTT; v_call: TRBV10-2; clone_size: NA; d_call: TRBD1; j_call: TRBJ2-2
cdr3_aa: CASSLDQGDTQYF; cdr3_nt: TGTGCCAGCAGCTTAGATCAAGGAGATACGCAGTATTTT; v_call: TRBV11-2; clone_size: many; d_call: NA; j_call: TRBJ2-3
cdr3_aa: CASSSYVGLQFSPLHF; cdr3_nt: TGTGCCAGCAGCTCTTACGTGGGACTGCAATTTTCACCCCTCCACTTT; v_call: TRBV5-4; clone_size: many; d_call: NA; j_call: TRBJ1-6
cdr3_aa: CASSLRGGTDTQYF; cdr3_nt: TGTGCCAGCAGTTTACGGGGGGGCACAGATACGCAGTATTTT; v_call: TRBV27; clone_size: many; d_call: TRBD2; j_call: TRBJ2-3
cdr3_aa: CASSLNRLSRGIYEQYF; cdr3_nt: TGCGCCAGCAGCTTGAATCGGCTATCGCGGGGGATCTACGAGCAGTACTTC; v_call: TRBV5-1; clone_size: few; d_call: TRBD2; j_call: TRBJ2-7
cdr3_aa: CASSEAKSGSHEQYF; cdr3_nt: TGTGCCAGCAGTGAAGCGAAGTCAGGGTCTCACGAGCAGTACTTC; v_call: TRBV6-1; clone_size: many; d_call: NA; j_call: TRBJ2-7
cdr3_aa: CAWKKGSGAQETQYF; cdr3_nt: TGTGCCTGGAAGAAGGGTAGCGGGGCCCAAGAGACCCAGTACTTC; v_call: TRBV30; clone_size: many; d_call: TRBD2; j_call: TRBJ2-5
cdr3_aa: CASSFDGGQFNQPQHF; cdr3_nt: TGTGCCAGCAGTTTCGACGGAGGACAGTTCAATCAGCCACAGCATTTT; v_call: TRBV12-3/TRBV12-4; clone_size: NA; d_call: NA; j_call: TRBJ1-5